The 10 T cell receptor beta chains reported below all come from one sample, sequenced in a study of glioma-infiltrating T cells. Amplification of TCR alpha and beta CDR3 regions from RNA used iRepertoire nested multiplex PCR. Via MiXCR, TCRdb re-called the multiplex PCR reads, giving one row per CDR3 protein. The sample lists tens of thousands of distinct CDR3 sequences, 35% to 45% occurring once. The material sequenced was glioma tissue, nonneoplastic brain tissue, or PBMCs (not recorded which). All receptors derive from a human donor with low-grade glioma or glioblastoma, undergoing nonglioma brain surgery, or in good health (not recorded which).

Comment on this clonotype: Given a much more abundant clone one base away, this may be a read error. This rearrangement joins TRBV6-6 to TRBJ1-1; D is unresolved. Germline V gene data show CDR1 as MNHNY and CDR2 as SVGAGI (reference sequence). The CDR3 runs to 13 residues. CDR3 region: CTSLDGLNTEAFF. CDR3 coding DNA: TGTACCAGTTTGGACGGATTGAACACTGAAGCTTTCTTT.

This clonotype was counted at least ten times. The chain employs TRBV29-1 and TRBJ1-1; TRBD1 is a possible D gene (5 bases). The V gene lost 5 bases and the J gene lost 1 base, with 11 bases spanning the gap. The CDR3 totals 13 residues. The germline V gene has CDR1 SQVTM and CDR2 ANQGSEA. CDR3 in amino acids: CSVIRDTNTEAFF. DNA for the CDR3: TGCAGCGTTATCAGGGATACGAACACTGAAGCTTTCTTT.

Note on this clonotype: The conserved final phenylalanine or tryptophan is absent from the CDR3, which likely points to a read error. The CDR3 loop reads CATGQGSYEQYL. The CDR3, as DNA: TGTGCCACCGGCCAGGGCTCGTACGAGCAGTACCTC. The chain uses TRBV6-1 and TRBJ2-7, with D possibly matching TRBD1 (5 bases). The V end was cut by 10 bases, the J end by 4 bases, with 14 bases between. The CDR3 runs 12 residues. From germline, CDR1 is MNHNS and CDR2 SASEGT.

The chain carries TRBV20-1 and TRBJ2-7; tentative D call: TRBD1 (7 bases). This CDR3 comprises 15 residues. Germline loops: CDR1 DFQATT, CDR2 SNEGSKA (reference sequence). V gave up 4 bases and J gave up 2 bases, with 18 bases separating them. CDR3 nucleotides: TGCAGTGCTATCGCGGCAGGGGGGCACACCTACGAGCAGTACTTC. Residues: CSAIAAGGHTYEQYF.

This clonotype occurred a few times. A much larger clone lies a single base off, so this may be a read error. The chain couples TRBV29-1 to TRBJ2-3; 7 bases are a match to TRBD1. From germline, CDR1 is SQVTM and CDR2 ANQGSEA. The CDR3 extends over 11 amino acids. The CDR3 protein is CGVLQGDTQYF. CDR3 bases: TGCGGCGTCTTACAGGGGGATACGCAGTATTTT.

With regard to this clonotype: A much larger clone differs by one base, so this may be a read error. The chain couples TRBV29-1 to TRBJ2-2; D is unresolved. The length of the CDR3 is 14 residues. Germline-derived CDR1 and CDR2 are SQVTM and ANQGSEA. CDR3: CSVDGVSNNGELFF. The CDR3 DNA reads as TGCAGCGTTGATGGCGTATCGAACAACGGGGAGCTGTTTTTT.

The table lists this clonotype with a count of one. This chain joins TRBV5-1 and TRBJ2-7; perhaps TRBD2 as D (6 bases). The assigned J gene may be wrong: the sequence end matches TRBJ2-5 better. The CDR3 contains 12 residues. Per the germline V gene, CDR1 is SGHRS and CDR2 is YFSETQ. As DNA, the CDR3 is TGCGCCAGCAGCCCGCTCGGGGGGACCCAGTACTTC. Translated, it gives CASSPLGGTQYF.

This clonotype came up many times. The chain links TRBV19 to TRBJ2-7, with D maybe TRBD2 (6 bases). V lost 2 bases and J 4 bases, leaving 12 bases between the germline ends. The length of the CDR3 is 14 residues. Looked up from germline, CDR1 is LNHDA and CDR2 is SQIVND (reference sequence). CDR3 nucleotide sequence: TGTGCCAGTAGTATATCTCTGCGGGGTTACGAGCAGTACTTC. Protein: CASSISLRGYEQYF.

V and J are TRBV15 and TRBJ2-7; D not resolved. Trimming removed 3 bases from V and 1 base from J, with 4 bases in between. Germline V gene lookup returns CDR1 LNHNV and CDR2 YYDKDF (reference sequence). The CDR3 extends over 12 amino acids. The CDR3 bases are TGTGCCACCAGCAGTGGGTCCTACGAGCAGTACTTC. Protein: CATSSGSYEQYF. Based on the CDR3 plus reference TRBV15 and TRBJ2-7, the full variable domain is DAMVIQNPRYQVTQFGKPVTLSCSQTLNHNVMYWYQQKSSQAPKLLFHYYDKDFNNEADTPDNFQSRRPNTSFCFLDIRSPGLGDTAMYLCATSSGSYEQYFGPGTRLTVT.

At least ten counts were recorded for this clonotype. V and J are TRBV14 and TRBJ1-1; TRBD1 might be the D (6 bases). V lost 0 bases and J lost 4, with 18 bases in between. The germline V gene encodes CDR1 SGHDN and CDR2 FVKESK. The CDR3 loop spans 17 amino acids. In nucleotides, the CDR3 is TGTGCCAGCAGCCAAGAGGGTGAGGGGGAAGTCGGCACTGAAGCTTTCTTT. Translating gives CASSQEGEGEVGTEAFF.